A single sample is the source of the 17 T cell receptor beta chains below, sequenced in a study of blood T cell repertoires in COVID-19. Sequencing was performed with immunoSEQ multiplex PCR; in TCRdb, only in-frame clones are kept and a portion is missing. The sample holds around 230,000 clones, roughly 83% seen once. The sequenced material came from peripheral blood. The receptors shown here come from a man aged 40-49 years with acute or convalescent COVID-19.

V and J are TRBV9 and TRBJ2-7, with 7 bases matching TRBD2. V shed 1 base and J 3 bases; nucleotides not matched to a gene: 1. Germline CDR1 is SGDLS and CDR2 is YYNGEE. The CDR3 has 13 residues. The CDR3, as DNA: TGTGCCAGCAGCGTAACTAGCGTCTACGAGCAGTACTTC. Translated: CASSVTSVYEQYF.

This clone came up a few times. In DNA form, the CDR3 reads TGTGCCAGCCGGGACTACAACAATGAGCAGTTCTTC. Its protein product is CASRDYNNEQFF. The chain has TRBV6-4 and TRBJ2-1, with TRBD2 matching 7 bases. Trimming cost V 8 bases and J 5 bases; bases outside gene matches: 3. The CDR3 sequence is 12 residues long. Germline CDR1 reads MRHNA; CDR2 reads SNTAGT.

This chain joins TRBV27 and TRBJ2-5, with 8 bases fitting TRBD1. The V gene end was trimmed by 5 bases and the J gene end by 3 bases; junction bases not matched to a gene: 17. The germline CDR1 and CDR2 sequences are MNHEY and SMNVEV (reference sequence). The CDR3 has 18 residues. CDR3 coding DNA: TGTGCCAGCAGTCCAAGGGACAGGATAATTTCGTTCGAAGAGACCCAGTACTTC. Translated, it gives CASSPRDRIISFEETQYF.

The chain carries TRBV6-1 and TRBJ2-1; 8 nucleotides match TRBD2. V shed 2 bases, J shed 6 bases, and the junction held 3 bases outside the gene matches. This CDR3 contains 14 residues. Germline assignment: CDR1 MNHNS and CDR2 SASEGT. The DNA for the CDR3 is TGTGCCAGCAGTGAAACTAGCGGCGGCAATGAGCAGTTCTTC. Residues: CASSETSGGNEQFF.

This clone has more than one count but fewer than ten. This chain joins TRBV25-1 and TRBJ2-6; TRBD1 aligns across 8 bases. CDR1 is MGHDK and CDR2 is SYGVNS in the germline V gene. CDR3 length equals 18 residues. The V gene end was trimmed by 1 base and the J gene end by 4 bases; junction bases not matched to a gene: 9. DNA for the CDR3: TGTGCCAGCAGTGAATGGGGACAGGTCCCAGGAGGGGCCAACGTCCTGACTTTC. It specifies CASSEWGQVPGGANVLTF.

V and J are TRBV9 and TRBJ2-1, with 9 bases that match TRBD2. Germline CDR1 SGDLS, CDR2 YYNGEE. The CDR3 is made up of 14 amino acids. With 0 bases clipped from V and 9 bases from J, the junction kept 4 bases outside the gene matches. The CDR3 loop reads CASSVVIAGAEQFF. In DNA form, the CDR3 reads TGTGCCAGCAGCGTAGTAATAGCGGGGGCTGAGCAGTTCTTC.

This chain links TRBV9 with TRBJ2-7; 10 bases are a match to TRBD2. The CDR3 has 16 amino acids. Losses at the gene ends were 3 bases for V and 3 bases for J; bases not matched to a gene: 9. CDR1 SGDLS and CDR2 YYNGEE come from the germline V gene. The CDR3 spells CASSAGSGLADYEQYF. The CDR3 DNA reads TGTGCCAGCAGCGCGGGATCCGGACTAGCGGACTACGAGCAGTACTTC.

The chain has TRBV7-2 and TRBJ2-6, with D unresolved. V lost 2 bases and J 0 bases, leaving 8 bases between the germline ends. This CDR3 has 16 amino acids. Germline loops: CDR1 SGHTA, CDR2 FQGNSA. The CDR3 spells CASSLQAFSGANVLTF. CDR3 nucleotides: TGTGCCAGCAGCTTACAGGCTTTCTCTGGGGCCAACGTCCTGACTTTC.

This chain connects TRBV6-4 to TRBJ2-1; TRBD2 is a possible D gene (6 bases). This CDR3 has 14 residues. Germline values: CDR1 MRHNA, CDR2 SNTAGT. V lost 9 bases and J lost 7, with 19 bases in between. CDR3: CARGTGGSKNEQFF. The CDR3 DNA is TGTGCCAGGGGGACTGGAGGTTCGAAAAATGAGCAGTTCTTC.

This clone was seen only a few times. The chain recombines TRBV5-6 with TRBJ2-7; 9 bases fit TRBD1. The CDR3 contains 17 residues. V trimming: 1 base; J trimming: 3 bases; junction bases outside the gene matches: 11. Germline CDR1 reads SGHDT; CDR2 reads YYEEEE. Here the CDR3 DNA reads TGTGCCAGCAGCTTGAGAGCCGGGACAGGGCGTATCTACGAGCAGTACTTC. Translation: CASSLRAGTGRIYEQYF.

The rearrangement links TRBV7-9 to TRBJ1-1, with D uncertain. In germline, CDR1 is SEHNR, CDR2 FQNEAQ (reference sequence). This CDR3 spans 12 amino acids. Trimming took 2 bases from V and 6 from J, leaving 7 bases between them. The CDR3 loop reads CASSLLAAEAFF. CDR3 coding DNA: TGTGCCAGCAGCTTATTGGCAGCTGAAGCTTTCTTT.

J is TRBJ1-1 and V is TRBV3-1 (or the pseudogene TRBV3-2); D may be TRBD1 (6 bases). Germline V gives CDR1 LGHDT, CDR2 YNNKEL (reference sequence). The CDR3 contains 16 residues. Between the trimmed V and J ends, which lost 2 bases and 5 bases, there was a span of 18 bases. This CDR3 is CASSQYSTGLGTEAFF. The DNA of the CDR3 is TGTGCCAGCAGCCAATATTCCACAGGGTTGGGGACTGAAGCTTTCTTT.

The CDR3 bases are TGTGCCAGCAGTTTTTTCAGCGGGAGTCGCACAGATACGCAGTATTTT. Protein sequence: CASSFFSGSRTDTQYF. This chain connects TRBV27 to TRBJ2-3, with 8 bases that match TRBD2. This CDR3 spans 16 amino acids. Losses at the gene ends were 3 bases for V and 1 base for J; bases not matched to a gene: 6. Germline CDR1 reads MNHEY; CDR2 reads SMNVEV (reference sequence).

The V call is TRBV7-9, the J call TRBJ1-2, with 8 bases lining up with TRBD1. Trimming cost V 0 bases and J 7 bases; bases outside gene matches: 4. This CDR3 has 14 amino acids. Germline lookup yields CDR1 SEHNR and CDR2 FQNEAQ (reference sequence). The CDR3 sequence is CASSLATGAFGYTF. For the CDR3, the DNA is TGTGCCAGCAGCTTAGCGACAGGGGCATTTGGCTACACCTTC. The full variable domain, completed using reference TRBV7-9 and TRBJ1-2, is DTGVSQNPRHKITKRGQNVTFRCDPISEHNRLYWYRQTLGQGPEFLTYFQNEAQLEKSRLLSDRFSAERPKGSFSTLEIQRTEQGDSAMYLCASSLATGAFGYTFGSGTRLTVV.

This chain links TRBV5-1 with TRBJ1-4; perhaps TRBD1 as D (6 bases). V shed 4 bases and J shed 2 bases, with 12 bases lying between them. The germline V gene has CDR1 SGHRS and CDR2 YFSETQ. This CDR3 has 15 residues. The chain's CDR3 is CASSGGGGTNEKLFF. The CDR3, as DNA: TGCGCCAGCAGCGGGGGCGGGGGCACTAATGAAAAACTGTTTTTT.

The chain is built from TRBV10-3 and TRBJ1-5; D is possibly TRBD1 (6 bases). The CDR3 has 17 amino acids. CDR1 is ENHRY and CDR2 is SYGVKD in the germline V gene. The V end was cut by 0 bases, the J end by 3 bases, with 15 bases between. Here the CDR3 reads CAISESLGGSINQPQHF. The CDR3 nucleotides are TGTGCCATCAGTGAGTCGTTAGGGGGTAGCATCAATCAGCCCCAGCATTTT.

The V gene is TRBV7-2, the J gene TRBJ2-5, with D hard to call. The CDR3 is 13 amino acids. Trimming took off 5 bases at V and 2 bases at J, with 9 bases between the two ends. The germline CDR1 and CDR2 sequences are SGHTA and FQGNSA. The CDR3 DNA reads TGTGCCAGCAGCGCCGACTTACAAGAGACCCAGTACTTC. Residues: CASSADLQETQYF.